A selection of T cell receptor beta chains follows, all from one sample in a study of sequential checkpoint blockade in melanoma. Profiling relied on immunoSEQ multiplex PCR, and the TCRdb table lists in-frame clones only, not all of them. Seen here are 9,000 to 10,000 clones, roughly 77% observed once, and the top ten hold under 30%. This sample comprised CD8+ T cells sorted from blood (inferred from file names), obtained from a patient given nivolumab and ipilimumab in sequence. These receptor sequences come from a human donor with melanoma. The CDR3 runs from the conserved cysteine through the conserved F or W. The order of the fields is clone size, J gene, V gene, CDR3 protein. Not every row has a clone size; where given, it reads once, few, many or a size class.

once,TRBJ1-1,TRBV28,CASSPSPLTGPNTEAFF
.,TRBJ1-6,TRBV15,CATSRETGSSPLHF
large,TRBJ2-1,TRBV6-4,CASSAGQGESEQFF
.,TRBJ1-1,TRBV5-5,CASSGRDRGPNTEAFF
.,TRBJ2-3,TRBV6-1,CASLPSGTSTDTQYF
.,TRBJ1-2,TRBV9,CASTYREQIDGYTF
few,TRBJ2-7,TRBV5-1,CASSLRGQASASYEQYF
.,TRBJ2-2,TRBV9,CASSPEITGELFF
once,TRBJ2-3,TRBV7-9,CASSLVTSGGGTDTQYF
.,TRBJ1-1,TRBV6-6,CASSYGDTEAFF
few,TRBJ2-1,TRBV5-1,CASSFETSYNEQFF
.,TRBJ2-7,TRBV7-8,CASSLVASGYEQYF
few,TRBJ2-7,TRBV7-9,CASSRSGNEQYF
.,TRBJ2-3,TRBV14,CASSLVTDTQYF
.,TRBJ2-3,TRBV4-1,CASSQGEVLADTQYF
.,TRBJ2-2,TRBV10-3,CASKREGHTGELFF
once,TRBJ2-7,TRBV5-1,CASSLAQGRSYEQYF
.,TRBJ2-1,TRBV28,CASSPPGYNEQFF
.,TRBJ1-2,TRBV7-9,CASSSGGAANYGYTF
.,TRBJ2-1,TRBV11-3,CASSLAISSGGFPYNEQFF
.,TRBJ2-5,TRBV25-1,CASSESTGGVETQYF
.,TRBJ2-7,TRBV4-1,CASSQDPGQGLYEQYF
.,TRBJ1-5,TRBV19,CASSIEGFIQPQHF
.,TRBJ2-7,TRBV28,CASSPRGLLYEQYF
.,TRBJ2-1,TRBV7-7,CASSLGQFYEQFF
.,TRBJ2-5,TRBV7-8,CASSLIGGEGTQYF
.,TRBJ2-3,TRBV4-1,CASSQVWGEADTQYF
.,TRBJ1-4,TRBV15,CATSRHRATNEKLFF
once,TRBJ1-1,TRBV7-9,CASSLPYLREGNTEAFF
once,TRBJ2-7,TRBV27,CASSPTGAASYEQYF
.,TRBJ2-1,TRBV10-3,CAIGLAGGSYNEQFF
.,TRBJ1-1,TRBV7-9,CASSLILSGTEAFF
.,TRBJ2-1,TRBV15,CATSRVQGPFEEQFF